Listed below are T cell receptor beta chains from one sample, sequenced in a study of T cell responses to AZD1222 COVID-19 vaccine. Produced via immunoSEQ multiplex PCR; TCRdb's table is partial and in-frame only. Among 150,000 to 200,000 clones listed, 92% were seen once. The sequenced sample was peripheral blood, obtained 28 days after the second AZD1222 dose. These receptors were taken from an adult who received the AZD1222 COVID-19 vaccine. CDR3s include the opening cysteine and the closing phenylalanine or tryptophan. D genes are given only for firm matches. Where a row states a size, it is once, few, many or the class of an expanded clone; other rows omit it.

>TRBJ2-5|NA|TRBV6-6|16|TRBD1
TGTGCCAGCAGTTACTCCACCTGGGACAGACAAGAGACCCAGTACTTC
CASSYSTWDRQETQYF
>TRBJ1-4|NA|TRBV2|15|TRBD1
TGTGCCAGCAGCGAAAACAGGGGCGCTAATGAAAAACTGTTTTTT
CASSENRGANEKLFF
>TRBJ2-3|NA|TRBV4-1|16|NA
TGCGCCAGCAGCCAAGTGGGGGGGCGCAAGACAGATACGCAGTATTTT
CASSQVGGRKTDTQYF
>TRBJ2-2|NA|TRBV5-6|15|TRBD1
TGTGCCAGCTTCCAGGACAGGGGATTTACCGGGGAGCTGTTTTTT
CASFQDRGFTGELFF
>TRBJ2-7|NA|TRBV11-2|13|NA
TGTGCCAGCAGCGCCTCCTGGAGCTACGAGCAGTACTTC
CASSASWSYEQYF
>TRBJ1-2|NA|TRBV20-1|13|NA
TGCAGTGCTAGTAGGGGCCCCGCCTTGGGCTACACCTTC
CSASRGPALGYTF
>TRBJ1-2|NA|TRBV27|9|NA
TGTGCCAACGGGGGGGGCTACACCTTC
CANGGGYTF
>TRBJ2-3|NA|TRBV3-1/TRBV3-2|18|TRBD2
TGTGCCAGCAGCCAAGTTTGGGGTGGCGGGGGGAATCCAGATACGCAGTATTTT
CASSQVWGGGGNPDTQYF
>TRBJ2-7|NA|TRBV5-4|14|NA
TGTGCCAGCAGCTTGACAGGGAACCCCTACGAGCAGTACTTC
CASSLTGNPYEQYF
>TRBJ1-2|NA|TRBV4-2|16|NA
TGTGCCAGCAGCCAAGATGAGGGCTTTTCCGCATATGGCTACACCTTC
CASSQDEGFSAYGYTF
>TRBJ1-1|NA|TRBV11-2|13|NA
TGTGCCAGCAGCCCGGACGTGAACACTGAAGCTTTCTTT
CASSPDVNTEAFF
>TRBJ1-6|NA|TRBV9|15|TRBD1
TGTGCCAGCAGCCCCTGGGACAGCAGGAATTCACCCCTCCACTTT
CASSPWDSRNSPLHF
>TRBJ2-5|NA|TRBV18|12|TRBD2
TGTGCCAGCCGGACTAGCGGAGAGACCCAGTACTTC
CASRTSGETQYF
>TRBJ1-1|NA|TRBV27|15|NA
TGTGCCAGCAGTACGGGCCGGGACACGAACACTGAAGCTTTCTTT
CASSTGRDTNTEAFF
>TRBJ1-1|NA|TRBV18|13|NA
TGTGCCAGCTCACCACCCGGAAGGACTGAAGCTTTCTTT
CASSPPGRTEAFF
>TRBJ2-3|NA|TRBV3-1/TRBV3-2|12|NA
TGTGCCAGCAGCCAAGAGGTAGATACGCAGTATTTT
CASSQEVDTQYF
>TRBJ1-6|NA|TRBV6-5|16|TRBD1
TGTGCCAGCAGTTACGGGGCAGGGGGCAGAGTCATTACCCTCCACTTT
CASSYGAGGRVITLHF
>TRBJ1-1|few|TRBV6-5|13|NA
TGTGCCAGCAACCCGACTCAGAACACTGAAGCTTTCTTT
CASNPTQNTEAFF
>TRBJ2-3|NA|TRBV25-1|17|TRBD2
TGTGCCAGCAGTGAATACCTAGGCGGGGGGGCAACAGATACGCAGTATTTT
CASSEYLGGGATDTQYF
>TRBJ1-1|NA|TRBV14|15|NA
TGTGCCAGCAGCCAATTGGGGAACTCATCCCCTGAAGCTTTCTTT
CASSQLGNSSPEAFF
>TRBJ1-5|NA|TRBV27|17|TRBD1
TGTGCCAGCAGTTTATCAACGGGACAGGGAAGCAATCAGCCCCAGCATTTT
CASSLSTGQGSNQPQHF
>TRBJ1-1|NA|TRBV2|15|NA
TGTGCCAGCAGTGTCCGAGTGGTTGCTAACACTGAAGCTTTCTTT
CASSVRVVANTEAFF
>TRBJ1-5|NA|TRBV6-5|13|NA
TGTGCCAGCAGTTACTCGAATAGTCAGCCCCAGCATTTT
CASSYSNSQPQHF
>TRBJ1-4|NA|TRBV30|15|TRBD1
TGTGCCTGGAGTGGAGGCCGGGACAGTAATGAAAAACTGTTTTTT
CAWSGGRDSNEKLFF
>TRBJ2-7|NA|TRBV6-5|14|NA
TGTGCCAGCAGTTACGGGCTACAGACGTACGAGCAGTACTTC
CASSYGLQTYEQYF
>TRBJ1-5|NA|TRBV4-1|15|TRBD1
TGCGCCAGCAGCCTACGACAGGGCCTCAATCAGCCCCAGCATTTT
CASSLRQGLNQPQHF
>TRBJ1-4|NA|TRBV5-5|14|NA
TGTGCCAGCAGCTCTGGACAGTTCGCCGAAAAACTGTTTTTT
CASSSGQFAEKLFF
>TRBJ2-5|NA|TRBV4-1|15|TRBD2
TGCGCCAGCCGAACTAGCGGGGGGTACCAAGAGACCCAGTACTTC
CASRTSGGYQETQYF
>TRBJ2-1|NA|TRBV3-1/TRBV3-2|14|NA
TGTGCCAGCAGCCCCTTTTCGCAGGCGCATGAGCAGTTCTTC
CASSPFSQAHEQFF
>TRBJ1-5|NA|TRBV6-5|13|NA
TGTGCCAGCAGTTACTCGGAGGGTCAGCCCCAGCATTTT
CASSYSEGQPQHF
>TRBJ2-7|NA|TRBV30|12|NA
TGTGCCTGGTCGGAATACTCCTACGAGCAGTACTTC
CAWSEYSYEQYF
>TRBJ1-2|NA|TRBV6-5|14|TRBD1
TGTGCCAGCAGTTACACGGGACAGGGAAGTGGCTACACCTTC
CASSYTGQGSGYTF
>TRBJ1-6|NA|TRBV18|14|NA
TGTGCCAGCTCACCAGGGGGAGGAAATTCACCCCTCCACTTT
CASSPGGGNSPLHF
>TRBJ1-3|NA|TRBV30|14|NA
TGTGCCTGGAGAAAGCTTTCGGGGGGAAACACCATATATTTT
CAWRKLSGGNTIYF
>TRBJ1-1|NA|TRBV6-5|15|TRBD1
TGTGCCAGCAGCGGGACAGGGGCAGGAGGGACTGAAGCTTTCTTT
CASSGTGAGGTEAFF
>TRBJ2-5|NA|TRBV5-1|13|TRBD2
TGCGCCAGCATGGTTCCGGGAGGAGAGACCCAGTACTTC
CASMVPGGETQYF
>TRBJ1-1|NA|TRBV2|15|TRBD1
TGTGCCAGCACCAAAACAGGGGGCAGGAACACTGAAGCTTTCTTT
CASTKTGGRNTEAFF
>TRBJ1-5|NA|TRBV2|12|NA
TGTGCCAGCAGTTACGGGGAACAGCCCCAGCATTTT
CASSYGEQPQHF
>TRBJ1-6|NA|TRBV5-6|17|TRBD1
TGTGCCAGCAGCCGGGGACAGCTGAGCTCCTATAATTCACCCCTCCACTTT
CASSRGQLSSYNSPLHF
>TRBJ1-2|NA|TRBV29-1|11|NA
TGCAGCGTTGAAGAAGATTATGGCTACACCTTC
CSVEEDYGYTF
>TRBJ2-7|NA|TRBV6-5|15|NA
TGTGCCAGCAGTTACTCTGGTGGGGTCTTATACGAGCAGTACTTC
CASSYSGGVLYEQYF
>TRBJ1-2|NA|TRBV4-1|15|NA
TGCGCCAGCAGCCAAACCGGGCAGGGTGACTATGGCTACACCTTC
CASSQTGQGDYGYTF
>TRBJ2-7|NA|TRBV6-5|15|TRBD2
TGTGCCAGCAGTCCGGGACTAGCGGGGGCAAACGAGCAGTACTTC
CASSPGLAGANEQYF
>TRBJ1-2|once|TRBV7-9|13|NA
TGTGCCAGCAGCTTTAAGGACTTATATGGCTACACCTTC
CASSFKDLYGYTF
>TRBJ1-5|NA|TRBV21-1|15|NA
TGTGCCAGCCCAGCATTCAAGAGTCCGGATCAGCCCCAGCATTTT
CASPAFKSPDQPQHF
>TRBJ2-2|NA|TRBV29-1|14|TRBD1
TGCAGCGTTTACGACAGGGGGGACACCGGGGAGCTGTTTTTT
CSVYDRGDTGELFF
>TRBJ1-1|NA|TRBV7-9|16|TRBD1
TGTGCCAGCAGCTTAGTTTACGGGACAGGGCTCACTGAAGCTTTCTTT
CASSLVYGTGLTEAFF
>TRBJ1-5|NA|TRBV29-1|13|NA
TGCAGCGTTCTGGGCAGGGAAGATCAGCCCCAGCATTTT
CSVLGREDQPQHF
>TRBJ2-1|NA|TRBV11-2|14|TRBD1
TGTGCCAGCAGCGGAGGACAGGGGTTGGATGAGCAGTTCTTC
CASSGGQGLDEQFF
>TRBJ1-2|NA|TRBV9|15|TRBD1
TGTGCCAGCAGCGTAGAGGGGACAGGGTACGGGGGCTACACCTTC
CASSVEGTGYGGYTF
>TRBJ2-7|NA|TRBV5-6|13|NA
TGTGCCAGCAGCGGAGGGAGTTCCTACGAGCAGTACTTC
CASSGGSSYEQYF
>TRBJ1-5|NA|TRBV9|14|NA
TGTGCCAGCAGCGTAGCGGACGGCAATCAGCCCCAGCATTTT
CASSVADGNQPQHF